The entry below describes one T cell receptor (beta chain). Its antigen is unknown. This sample is drawn from a study of OX40 agonist ivuxolimab in advanced cancers. About the research overall: Partial responses, seen in three patients, involved one hepatocellular carcinoma and two cutaneous melanomas. Study results and caveats: The study observed clonal expansion of CD4+ and CD8+ blood T cells by week 6 at 0.1 to 3.0 mg/kg.

The CDR3 totals 14 residues. The trim removed 10 bases at V and 6 bases at J, leaving 13 bases unmatched. In germline, CDR1 is LNHDA, CDR2 SQIVND (reference sequence). The repertoire was sequenced with immunoSEQ multiplex PCR; TCRdb's copy has only in-frame clones and lacks some. Of some 100,000 clones in the sample, 84% were seen once. This TCR derives from an adult with an advanced solid tumor such as melanoma, head and neck, liver or kidney cancer. This rearrangement joins TRBV19 to TRBJ2-7; 9 nucleotides match TRBD1. The starting material was CD4+ or CD8+ T cells sorted from blood, obtained in a trial of the OX40 agonist ivuxolimab. CDR3 region: CATARDRAFGEQYF. As DNA, the CDR3 is TGTGCCACCGCCCGGGACAGGGCTTTTGGCGAGCAGTACTTC.